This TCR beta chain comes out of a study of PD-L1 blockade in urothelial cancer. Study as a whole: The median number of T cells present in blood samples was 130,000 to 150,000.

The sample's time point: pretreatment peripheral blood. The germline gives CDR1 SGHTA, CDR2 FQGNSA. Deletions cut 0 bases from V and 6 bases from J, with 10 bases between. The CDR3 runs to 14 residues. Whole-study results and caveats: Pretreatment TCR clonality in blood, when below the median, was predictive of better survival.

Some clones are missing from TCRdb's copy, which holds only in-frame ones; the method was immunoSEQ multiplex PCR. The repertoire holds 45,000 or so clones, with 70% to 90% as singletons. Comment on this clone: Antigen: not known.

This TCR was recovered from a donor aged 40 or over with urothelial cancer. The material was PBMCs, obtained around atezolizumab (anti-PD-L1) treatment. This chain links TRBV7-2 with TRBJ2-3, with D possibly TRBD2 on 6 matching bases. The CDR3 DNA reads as TGTGCCAGCAGCTTAGCGGGGGGTGGGGATACGCAGTATTTT. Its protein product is CASSLAGGGDTQYF.